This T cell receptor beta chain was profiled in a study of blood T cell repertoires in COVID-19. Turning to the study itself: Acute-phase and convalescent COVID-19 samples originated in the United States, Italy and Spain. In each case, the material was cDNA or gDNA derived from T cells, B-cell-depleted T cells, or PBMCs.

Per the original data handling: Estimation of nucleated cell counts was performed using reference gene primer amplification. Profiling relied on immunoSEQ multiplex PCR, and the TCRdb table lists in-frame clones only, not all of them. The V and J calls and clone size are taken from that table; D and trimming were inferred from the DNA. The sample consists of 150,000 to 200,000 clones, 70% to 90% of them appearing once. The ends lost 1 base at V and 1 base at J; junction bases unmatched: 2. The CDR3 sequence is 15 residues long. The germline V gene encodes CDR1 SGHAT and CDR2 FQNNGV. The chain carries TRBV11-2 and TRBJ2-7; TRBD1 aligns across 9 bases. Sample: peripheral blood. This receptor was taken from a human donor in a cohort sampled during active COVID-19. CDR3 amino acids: CASSLAGTGSYEQYF. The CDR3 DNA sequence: TGTGCCAGCAGCTTAGCCGGGACAGGGTCCTACGAGCAGTACTTC.